This passage covers 20 T cell receptor beta chains from one sample sequenced in a study of shared clonotypes between healthy human individuals. Sequencing was performed with immunoSEQ multiplex PCR; in TCRdb, only in-frame clones are kept and a portion is missing. Of about 1.1 million clones listed, 60% to 85% are singletons. Material for sequencing was memory CD4+ T cells from PBMCs. Subset: CD45RA-negative fraction. These receptors all stem from a man in his late teens or twenties in good health. Some clones in this sample may be carry-over from other donors' samples.

This clone was detected once. This sample also contains other DNA sequences that code for the same CDR3. The gene calls are TRBV5-1 and TRBJ2-7; 8 bases align to TRBD2. J was trimmed by 3 bases and V by 4 bases; bases with no gene match: 6. CDR1 is SGHRS, CDR2 YFSETQ, per germline. This CDR3 contains 14 residues. CDR3 region: CASSPDSGSYEQYF. DNA for the CDR3: TGCGCCAGCAGCCCCGACAGCGGGAGCTACGAGCAGTACTTC.

The chain uses TRBV4-3 and TRBJ2-7; the match to TRBD1 covers 8 bases. The CDR3 runs to 12 residues. Germline loops: CDR1 LGHNA, CDR2 YSLEER. With 6 bases clipped from V and 6 bases from J, the junction kept 4 bases outside the gene matches. The CDR3 reads CASRPTGGEQYF. The CDR3 coding sequence is TGCGCCAGCAGGCCTACAGGGGGCGAGCAGTACTTC.

This chain links TRBV7-3 with TRBJ2-7; perhaps TRBD2 as D (6 bases). The CDR3 has 15 amino acids. Germline V gene sequence: CDR1 SGHTA, CDR2 FQGTGA. Trimming pared 5 bases from V and 2 bases from J, leaving 16 bases between. CDR3 sequence: CASSVRASEAYEQYF. The CDR3 DNA reads as TGTGCCAGCAGCGTAAGGGCTAGCGAGGCCTACGAGCAGTACTTC.

Points on this clone: Other DNA variants within this sample encode the same CDR3. CDR3 sequence reads: CSVGGDYGYTF. CDR3 bases: TGCAGCGTTGGGGGAGATTATGGCTACACCTTC. The V call is TRBV29-1, the J call TRBJ1-2, with no clear D. In germline, CDR1 is SQVTM, CDR2 ANQGSEA. V dropped 4 bases and J dropped 5 bases, with 8 bases sitting between them. This CDR3 region has 11 residues. The whole variable domain, filled in from reference TRBV29-1 and TRBJ1-2, reads SAVISQKPSRDICQRGTSLTIQCQVDSQVTMMFWYRQQPGQSLTLIATANQGSEATYESGFVIDKFPISRPNLTFSTLTVSNMSPEDSSIYLCSVGGDYGYTFGSGTRLTVV.

In its sample, this clone was seen once. V is TRBV4-3 and J is TRBJ2-3, with a tentative D call TRBD1 (6 bases). Germline V gene data show CDR1 as LGHNA and CDR2 as YSLEER. The CDR3 is made up of 14 amino acids. V was clipped by 2 bases and J by 6 bases, with 12 bases between them. The CDR3 here is CASSQFHRGDTQYF. The CDR3 DNA reads as TGCGCCAGCAGCCAATTTCATAGGGGGGATACGCAGTATTTT.

The rearrangement links TRBV13 to TRBJ1-2; D is unresolved. From germline, CDR1 is PRHDT and CDR2 FYEKMQ (reference sequence). The length of the CDR3 is 15 residues. The V and J ends lost 0 bases and 2 bases respectively, with 10 bases between them. The CDR3 spells CASSLGQVANYGYTF. The CDR3, as DNA: TGTGCCAGCAGCTTAGGTCAGGTCGCCAACTATGGCTACACCTTC.

This clone was counted ten times or more. This chain uses TRBV5-8 with TRBJ2-5; TRBD2 matches 8 bases. The V and J ends lost 5 bases and 7 bases, in that order; junction bases with no gene match: 16. CDR1 SGHTS and CDR2 YDEGEE come from the germline V gene. This CDR3 spans 16 amino acids. The chain's CDR3 is CASRHSGSGGLGTQYF. CDR3 sequence (DNA): TGTGCCAGCAGGCATAGCGGCTCGGGAGGGCTCGGGACCCAGTACTTC.

This rearrangement joins TRBV11-2 to TRBJ1-2; D is unclear. Deletions cut 5 bases from V and 2 bases from J, with 9 bases between. This CDR3 spans 13 amino acids. CDR1 SGHAT and CDR2 FQNNGV come from the germline V gene. CDR3 sequence reads: CASSPDTNYGYTF. CDR3 nucleotides: TGTGCCAGCAGCCCAGACACAAACTATGGCTACACCTTC.

The chain links TRBV5-5 to TRBJ1-4; D unclear. Germline-derived CDR1 and CDR2 are SGHKS and YYEKEE (reference sequence). The CDR3 spans 16 residues. V gave up 4 bases and J gave up 7 bases, with 20 bases separating them. The CDR3 loop is CASSQNRQRAGEKLFF. In DNA form, the CDR3 reads TGTGCCAGCAGCCAAAACAGACAAAGAGCGGGTGAAAAACTGTTTTTT.

This clone showed up just once. The chain employs TRBV5-1 and TRBJ2-5; TRBD1 might be the D (6 bases). The CDR3 length is 17 residues. In germline, CDR1 is SGHRS, CDR2 YFSETQ. Trimming removed 0 bases from V and 3 bases from J, with 18 bases in between. CDR3 amino acids: CASSLGVTGGVKETQYF. The CDR3 DNA follows: TGCGCCAGCAGCTTGGGGGTGACAGGAGGAGTAAAAGAGACCCAGTACTTC.

The chain joins TRBV7-3 to TRBJ2-1; D may be TRBD1 (6 bases). The CDR3 consists of 15 residues. V was trimmed by 7 bases and J by 0 bases, leaving 13 bases between them. Germline CDR1 SGHTA, CDR2 FQGTGA. The CDR3 here is CASTLQDSSYNEQFF. The CDR3 nucleotides are TGTGCCAGCACCCTACAGGACAGCTCCTACAATGAGCAGTTCTTC.

V is TRBV10-3 and J is TRBJ1-5; D may be TRBD1 (6 bases). V was pared by 0 bases and J by 9 bases, with 15 bases between. This CDR3 region has 15 residues. Germline V lookup: CDR1 ENHRY, CDR2 SYGVKD. DNA for the CDR3: TGTGCCATCAGTGAGTCGCAGGGGCCGCAGGGGCCCCAGCATTTT. This codes for CAISESQGPQGPQHF.

The chain is built from TRBV21-1 and TRBJ2-7; the DNA was not compared with TRBD2, the D call given in the table. TRBV21-1 is a pseudogene segment. The CDR3 is 16 residues long. CDR3 DNA sequence: TGTGCCAGCAACCCACTTTGGGGACTAGGGAGGTACGAGCAGTACTTC. Protein product: CASNPLWGLGRYEQYF.

This clone was seen more than once but under ten times. This chain joins TRBV30 and TRBJ1-4; 7 bases line up with TRBD1. CDR1 GTSNPN and CDR2 SVGIG come from the germline V gene (reference sequence). J lost 5 bases, V lost 4 bases, and 7 bases had no gene match. The length of the CDR3 is 14 residues. The DNA for the CDR3 is TGTGCCTGGACCGGGACAGCTTCCAATGAAAAACTGTTTTTT. Translated: CAWTGTASNEKLFF.

The CDR3 region has the DNA TGTGCCAGCAGCTTTATAGGGACTGGGGCCAACGTCCTGACTTTC. The encoded protein is CASSFIGTGANVLTF. The J gene is TRBJ2-6, the V gene TRBV5-8; D not certain. This CDR3 contains 15 residues. The germline CDR1 and CDR2 sequences are SGHTS and YDEGEE. V lost 2 bases and J 2 bases, leaving 8 bases between the germline ends.

This clone occurred a few times. The V call is TRBV30, the J call TRBJ2-4; no clear D gene. Trimming removed 0 bases from V and 1 base from J, with 13 bases in between. The germline gives CDR1 GTSNPN, CDR2 SVGIG (reference sequence). CDR3 length: 16 amino acids. CDR3 protein: CAWSVSWVFAKNIQYF. The DNA of the CDR3 is TGTGCCTGGAGTGTAAGTTGGGTATTTGCCAAAAACATTCAGTACTTC.

The gene calls are TRBV13 and TRBJ1-5; D is possibly TRBD1 (6 bases). Trimming shortened V by 5 bases and J by 0 bases, and 8 bases separated the two germline ends. The CDR3 covers 14 residues. The germline gives CDR1 PRHDT, CDR2 FYEKMQ (reference sequence). The CDR3 reads CASSGQYSNQPQHF. The CDR3 DNA follows: TGTGCCAGCAGCGGACAGTATAGCAATCAGCCCCAGCATTTT.

A few counts support this clone. The V and J genes are TRBV10-1 and TRBJ1-1; possibly TRBD1 for D (5 bases). Germline V gene lookup returns CDR1 WNHNN and CDR2 SYGVQD (reference sequence). Trimming removed 0 bases from V and 6 bases from J, with 5 bases in between. The CDR3 spans 12 residues. CDR3 loop: CASSESGAEAFF. In DNA, the CDR3 is TGCGCCAGCAGTGAGTCAGGGGCTGAAGCTTTCTTT.

The chain carries TRBV10-3 and TRBJ1-1; D is unresolved. V lost 0 bases, J lost 5 bases, and 13 bases lay in between. Germline CDR1 is ENHRY and CDR2 is SYGVKD. The CDR3 length is 15 residues. The CDR3 DNA sequence: TGTGCCATCAGTGAGTCGTCGGGGAGGTGGACTGAAGCTTTCTTT. Its protein is CAISESSGRWTEAFF.

The rearrangement joins TRBV5-4 to TRBJ2-1, with D maybe TRBD2 (7 bases). Trimming stripped 5 bases from V and 6 bases from J, with 24 bases between. The CDR3 totals 17 residues. Per the germline V gene, CDR1 is SGHNT and CDR2 is YYREEE (reference sequence). Here the CDR3 DNA reads TGTGCCAGCAGGACACAGGGAGCGGGACGACTTTCCAATGAGCAGTTCTTC. Residues: CASRTQGAGRLSNEQFF.